Listed below are T cell receptor beta chains from one sample, sequenced in a study of cytomegalovirus exposure and HLA in healthy donors. TCRdb's copy holds only in-frame clones and misses some; the assay was immunoSEQ multiplex PCR. The sample holds about 80,000 clones, 70% to 80% seen once. Sequencing input: PBMCs. All receptors derive from a human donor in good health. The CDR3 runs from the conserved cysteine through the conserved F or W. A D gene is named only where the DNA matches it firmly. For some rows the clone size is stated as once, few or many, or as a class when expanded; others skip it.

D: .
length: 15
J: TRBJ2-6
size: .
V: TRBV6-4
CDR3: CASSDQISGANVLTF
DNA: TGTGCCAGCAGTGACCAGATCTCTGGGGCCAACGTCCTGACTTTC

D: TRBD1
length: 15
J: TRBJ1-6
size: .
V: TRBV7-9
CDR3: CASSWGQGENSPLHF
DNA: TGTGCCAGCAGCTGGGGACAGGGGGAGAATTCACCCCTCCACTTT

D: .
length: 16
J: TRBJ1-1
size: few
V: TRBV6-5
CDR3: CASSYSIFSGNTEAFF
DNA: TGTGCCAGCAGTTACTCGATCTTCTCGGGTAACACTGAAGCTTTCTTT

D: TRBD1
length: 14
J: TRBJ1-1
size: .
V: TRBV19
CDR3: CASSPDRVHTEAFF
DNA: TGTGCCAGTAGTCCTGACAGGGTGCACACTGAAGCTTTCTTT

D: .
length: 16
J: TRBJ1-1
size: .
V: TRBV19
CDR3: CASSKEGIRMNTEAFF
DNA: TGTGCCAGTAGTAAGGAGGGGATAAGGATGAACACTGAAGCTTTCTTT

D: .
length: 15
J: TRBJ1-2
size: .
V: TRBV6-1
CDR3: CASSGSDRRGNGYTF
DNA: TGTGCCAGCAGTGGAAGCGACAGAAGGGGGAACGGCTACACCTTC

D: .
length: 15
J: TRBJ2-3
size: few
V: TRBV5-6
CDR3: CASSLPGISTDTQYF
DNA: TGTGCCAGCAGCTTGCCGGGGATTAGCACAGATACGCAGTATTTT

D: TRBD2
length: 13
J: TRBJ2-5
size: .
V: TRBV19
CDR3: CASRVSGGETQYF
DNA: TGTGCCAGTAGGGTTAGCGGGGGGGAGACCCAGTACTTC

D: .
length: 15
J: TRBJ2-6
size: .
V: TRBV6-1
CDR3: CASSEEGGGANVLTF
DNA: TGTGCCAGCAGTGAAGAAGGGGGTGGGGCCAACGTCCTGACTTTC

D: TRBD2
length: 16
J: TRBJ2-3
size: .
V: TRBV10-3
CDR3: CAISEGSGASTDTQYF
DNA: TGTGCCATCAGTGAGGGGAGCGGGGCTAGCACAGATACGCAGTATTTT

D: TRBD1
length: 14
J: TRBJ2-7
size: .
V: TRBV6-5
CDR3: CASSYSGQGGEQYF
DNA: TGTGCCAGCAGTTACTCAGGACAGGGGGGCGAGCAGTACTTC

D: .
length: 11
J: TRBJ2-7
size: .
V: TRBV30
CDR3: CAWSLGGEQYF
DNA: TGTGCCTGGAGCTTAGGGGGCGAGCAGTACTTC

D: TRBD1
length: 14
J: TRBJ1-5
size: once
V: TRBV2
CDR3: CASKTGGSNQPQHF
DNA: TGTGCCAGCAAGACAGGGGGGAGCAATCAGCCCCAGCATTTT

D: .
length: 15
J: TRBJ1-2
size: .
V: TRBV5-1
CDR3: CASSFAAAQNYGYTF
DNA: TGCGCCAGCAGCTTCGCGGCAGCCCAAAACTATGGCTACACCTTC

D: TRBD2
length: 15
J: TRBJ2-1
size: .
V: TRBV13
CDR3: CASSPERGPGREQFF
DNA: TGTGCCAGCAGCCCCGAGCGGGGCCCCGGGCGGGAGCAGTTCTTC

D: .
length: 13
J: TRBJ2-7
size: .
V: TRBV19
CDR3: CASSMWSGYEQYF
DNA: TGTGCCAGTAGTATGTGGAGTGGGTACGAGCAGTACTTC

D: .
length: 14
J: TRBJ2-1
size: .
V: TRBV9
CDR3: CASGGSPIYNEQFF
DNA: TGTGCCAGTGGGGGGTCCCCGATATACAATGAGCAGTTCTTC

D: TRBD2
length: 15
J: TRBJ2-1
size: few
V: TRBV5-1
CDR3: CASSFTGTNHNEQFF
DNA: TGCGCCAGCAGCTTCACGGGGACTAACCACAATGAGCAGTTCTTC

D: .
length: 16
J: TRBJ1-5
size: .
V: TRBV12-5
CDR3: CASGLVLGEGNQPQHF
DNA: TGTGCTAGTGGTTTGGTATTGGGCGAGGGAAATCAGCCCCAGCATTTT

D: TRBD1
length: 13
J: TRBJ2-7
size: .
V: TRBV7-9
CDR3: CASSPSDRNEQYF
DNA: TGTGCCAGCAGCCCTTCGGACAGGAACGAGCAGTACTTC

D: .
length: 12
J: TRBJ1-4
size: .
V: TRBV9
CDR3: CASSPPGGELFF
DNA: TGTGCCAGCAGCCCCCCCGGGGGGGAACTGTTTTTT

D: .
length: 14
J: TRBJ2-7
size: .
V: TRBV5-1
CDR3: CASSLGQASYEQYF
DNA: TGCGCCAGCAGCTTAGGCCAGGCGTCCTACGAGCAGTACTTC

D: .
length: 15
J: TRBJ1-5
size: .
V: TRBV6-4
CDR3: CASTPSGDSNQPQHF
DNA: TGTGCCAGCACTCCCAGCGGGGATAGCAATCAGCCCCAGCATTTT

D: TRBD1
length: 16
J: TRBJ1-3
size: .
V: TRBV9
CDR3: CASSPRTGLSGNTIYF
DNA: TGTGCCAGCAGCCCCAGGACAGGGCTTTCTGGAAACACCATATATTTT

D: .
length: 14
J: TRBJ2-7
size: .
V: TRBV6-5
CDR3: CASSYSSGSREQYF
DNA: TGTGCCAGCAGTTACTCGTCAGGGTCCAGGGAGCAGTACTTC

D: .
length: 13
J: TRBJ1-1
size: .
V: TRBV11-3
CDR3: CASKSYRDAEAFF
DNA: TGTGCCAGCAAGAGTTACAGGGACGCTGAAGCTTTCTTT

D: .
length: 16
J: TRBJ2-1
size: .
V: TRBV4-1
CDR3: CASSQAPGALGNEQFF
DNA: TGCGCCAGCAGCCAAGCCCCAGGGGCCCTGGGGAATGAGCAGTTCTTC

D: .
length: 15
J: TRBJ1-1
size: .
V: TRBV18
CDR3: CASSLRRMGNTEAFF
DNA: TGTGCCAGCTCCCTAAGGAGGATGGGGAACACTGAAGCTTTCTTT

D: .
length: 14
J: TRBJ1-1
size: .
V: TRBV9
CDR3: CASSVTGMNTEAFF
DNA: TGTGCCAGCAGCGTGACAGGAATGAACACTGAAGCTTTCTTT

D: .
length: 15
J: TRBJ1-4
size: .
V: TRBV11-2
CDR3: CASSLRGFSNEKLFF
DNA: TGTGCCAGCAGCTTACGAGGGTTCTCTAATGAAAAACTGTTTTTT

D: TRBD1
length: 17
J: TRBJ1-3
size: .
V: TRBV4-1
CDR3: CASSLRQGVSSGNTIYF
DNA: TGCGCCAGCAGCCTAAGACAGGGGGTCTCCTCTGGAAACACCATATATTTT

D: .
length: 15
J: TRBJ1-2
size: .
V: TRBV6-5
CDR3: CASSYSRAVLHGYTF
DNA: TGTGCCAGCAGTTACTCGCGGGCCGTCCTTCACGGCTACACCTTC

D: .
length: 12
J: TRBJ1-5
size: .
V: TRBV30
CDR3: CAWRQGNQPQHF
DNA: TGTGCCTGGAGGCAGGGAAATCAGCCCCAGCATTTT

D: .
length: 12
J: TRBJ2-7
size: few
V: TRBV29-1
CDR3: CSVYNREYEQYF
DNA: TGCAGCGTTTACAACAGGGAGTACGAGCAGTACTTC

D: TRBD1
length: 18
J: TRBJ2-7
size: .
V: TRBV10-3
CDR3: CASSDGDRGPMMHYEQYF
DNA: TGTGCCAGCAGTGACGGGGACAGGGGGCCAATGATGCACTACGAGCAGTACTTC

D: TRBD1
length: 14
J: TRBJ2-7
size: .
V: TRBV5-4
CDR3: CASSLGQGAYEQYF
DNA: TGTGCCAGCAGCTTGGGACAGGGAGCTTACGAGCAGTACTTC

D: .
length: 15
J: TRBJ1-2
size: once
V: TRBV6-1
CDR3: CASSELTGPNYGYTF
DNA: TGTGCCAGCAGTGAATTAACAGGGCCCAACTATGGCTACACCTTC

D: TRBD1
length: 13
J: TRBJ2-2
size: .
V: TRBV6-5
CDR3: CASSPPGQGTLFF
DNA: TGTGCCAGCAGTCCTCCGGGACAGGGGACCTTGTTTTTT

D: TRBD1
length: 11
J: TRBJ2-1
size: once
V: TRBV30
CDR3: CAWSAGTVQFF
DNA: TGTGCCTGGAGTGCCGGGACAGTGCAGTTCTTC

D: .
length: 18
J: TRBJ2-6
size: .
V: TRBV21-1
CDR3: CASSKDLAGDSGANVLTF
DNA: TGTGCCAGCAGCAAAGACCTAGCGGGTGACTCTGGGGCCAACGTCCTGACTTTC